These T cell receptor beta chains were read from a single sample in a study of blood T cell repertoires in COVID-19. Clones were read by immunoSEQ multiplex PCR, and TCRdb kept only the in-frame ones, dropping some. The sample has hundreds of thousands of clones, approximately 83% seen once. The sequenced sample was peripheral blood. Every receptor here comes from a woman in her twenties or thirties with COVID-19, enrolled during active disease. Each CDR3 is given with its conserved first and last residue. The order of the fields is J gene, clone size, D gene, V gene, CDR3 DNA, CDR3 protein. D genes are given only for firm matches. Some rows have no size entry. The others give once, few or many, or a class for an expanded clone.

J: TRBJ1-5; size: -; D: -; V: TRBV28; DNA: TGTGCCAGCAGCCCCCCCCAGGGAAATCAGCCCCAGCATTTT; CDR3: CASSPPQGNQPQHF
J: TRBJ2-5; size: -; D: -; V: TRBV30; DNA: TGTGCCTGGAGTGGTTCCGTCCAAGAGACCCAGTACTTC; CDR3: CAWSGSVQETQYF
J: TRBJ1-5; size: -; D: -; V: TRBV19; DNA: TGTGCCAGTAGTATAGGCGTTACGGGCAATCAGCCCCAGCATTTT; CDR3: CASSIGVTGNQPQHF
J: TRBJ1-1; size: -; D: -; V: TRBV5-1; DNA: TGCGCCAGCAGCTTGAATCGAGGTTGGCGGACTGAAGCTTTCTTT; CDR3: CASSLNRGWRTEAFF
J: TRBJ2-6; size: -; D: TRBD1; V: TRBV9; DNA: TGTGCCAGCAGCGACCGGACAGGGTACGGGGCCAACGTCCTGACTTTC; CDR3: CASSDRTGYGANVLTF
J: TRBJ2-3; size: -; D: TRBD2; V: TRBV3-1/TRBV3-2; DNA: TGTGCCAGCAGCCCACGAGGACTAGCGGACACAGATACGCAGTATTTT; CDR3: CASSPRGLADTDTQYF
J: TRBJ2-1; size: -; D: TRBD2; V: TRBV5-1; DNA: TGCGCCAGCAGCTTGGATGCGGGGGATTACAATGAGCAGTTCTTC; CDR3: CASSLDAGDYNEQFF
J: TRBJ1-3; size: few; D: TRBD1; V: TRBV9; DNA: TGTGCCAGCAGCGTAGTAGGGGACAGTTTCTCTGGAAACACCATATATTTT; CDR3: CASSVVGDSFSGNTIYF
J: TRBJ1-1; size: many; D: TRBD1; V: TRBV6-1; DNA: TGTGCCAGCAGTGAAGCCCAGGGGGTGTTAGCTTTCTTT; CDR3: CASSEAQGVLAFF
J: TRBJ1-2; size: -; D: -; V: TRBV27; DNA: TGTGCCAGCAGCTCGGCGGTTGACTATGGCTACACCTTC; CDR3: CASSSAVDYGYTF
J: TRBJ1-5; size: -; D: -; V: TRBV5-6; DNA: TGTGCCAGCAGCATACGACATTTGGTTCAGCCCCAGCATTTT; CDR3: CASSIRHLVQPQHF
J: TRBJ1-5; size: -; D: -; V: TRBV19; DNA: TGTGCCAGTAGGGGGGGGGTCTCCCTGACAGGTCAGCCCCAGCATTTT; CDR3: CASRGGVSLTGQPQHF
J: TRBJ1-2; size: -; D: -; V: TRBV28; DNA: TGTGCCAGCAGTTCCCCGACAGATTATGGCTACACCTTC; CDR3: CASSSPTDYGYTF
J: TRBJ1-6; size: -; D: -; V: TRBV30; DNA: TGTGCCTGGAGTGTAAGCGGGTTCTCCTATAATTCACCCCTCCACTTT; CDR3: CAWSVSGFSYNSPLHF
J: TRBJ2-2; size: -; D: TRBD1; V: TRBV5-3; DNA: TGTGCCAGAAGCTCGTACGCCGGGACAGGGTCGGAGTACGGGGAGCTGTTTTTT; CDR3: CARSSYAGTGSEYGELFF
J: TRBJ2-4; size: -; D: TRBD2; V: TRBV7-2; DNA: TGTGCCAGCAGCTCATTGACTAGCGTCGGGTACTTC; CDR3: CASSSLTSVGYF
J: TRBJ2-3; size: -; D: TRBD2; V: TRBV16; DNA: TGTGCCAGCAGCCAAGCCGGGACTAGCACTCACGATACGCAGTATTTT; CDR3: CASSQAGTSTHDTQYF
J: TRBJ1-4; size: -; D: -; V: TRBV4-3; DNA: TGCGCCAGCAGCCAAGATCTAGGGGGGGACTACGAAAAACTGTTTTTT; CDR3: CASSQDLGGDYEKLFF
J: TRBJ1-5; size: -; D: TRBD1; V: TRBV28; DNA: TGTGCCAGCAGACCGGGACAGGGTAGGGGCAATCAGCCCCAGCATTTT; CDR3: CASRPGQGRGNQPQHF